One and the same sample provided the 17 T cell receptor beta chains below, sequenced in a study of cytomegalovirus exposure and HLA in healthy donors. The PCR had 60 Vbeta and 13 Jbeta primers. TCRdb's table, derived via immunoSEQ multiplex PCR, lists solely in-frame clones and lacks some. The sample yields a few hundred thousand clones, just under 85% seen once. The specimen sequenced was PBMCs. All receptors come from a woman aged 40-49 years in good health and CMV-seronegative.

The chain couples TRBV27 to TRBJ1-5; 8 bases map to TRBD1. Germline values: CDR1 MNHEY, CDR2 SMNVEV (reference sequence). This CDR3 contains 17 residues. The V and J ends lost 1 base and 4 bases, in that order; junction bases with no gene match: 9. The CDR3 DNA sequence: TGTGCCAGCAGTTTATTTGGACAGGGCGGGCAAAATCAGCCCCAGCATTTT. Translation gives CASSLFGQGGQNQPQHF.

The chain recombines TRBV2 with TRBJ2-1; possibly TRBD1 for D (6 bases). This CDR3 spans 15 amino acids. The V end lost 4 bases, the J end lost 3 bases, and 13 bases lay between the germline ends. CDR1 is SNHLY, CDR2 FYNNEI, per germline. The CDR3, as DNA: TGTGCCAGCAGTGGAGGCAGGGGCAACTACAATGAGCAGTTCTTC. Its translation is CASSGGRGNYNEQFF.

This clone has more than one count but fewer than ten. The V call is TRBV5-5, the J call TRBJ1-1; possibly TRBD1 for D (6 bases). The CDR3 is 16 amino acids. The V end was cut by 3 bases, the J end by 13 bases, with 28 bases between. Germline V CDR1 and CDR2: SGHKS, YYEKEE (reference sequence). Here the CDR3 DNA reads TGTGCCAGCAGCTCAAACATTAACAGGGCAACGGCCTCCGATTTCTTT. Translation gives CASSSNINRATASDFF.

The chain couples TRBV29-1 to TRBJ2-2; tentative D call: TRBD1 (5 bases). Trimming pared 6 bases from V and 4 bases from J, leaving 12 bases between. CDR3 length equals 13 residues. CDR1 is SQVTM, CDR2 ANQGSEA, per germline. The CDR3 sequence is CSVVLRGTGELFF. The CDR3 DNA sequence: TGCAGCGTAGTTCTTAGGGGCACCGGGGAGCTGTTTTTT.

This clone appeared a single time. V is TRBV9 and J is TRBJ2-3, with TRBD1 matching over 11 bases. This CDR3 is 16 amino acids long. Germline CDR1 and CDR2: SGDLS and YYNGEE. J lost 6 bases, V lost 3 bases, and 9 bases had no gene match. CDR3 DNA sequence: TGTGCCAGCAGCGCTCGCAGGACAGGGGGCGACGATACGCAGTATTTT. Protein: CASSARRTGGDDTQYF.

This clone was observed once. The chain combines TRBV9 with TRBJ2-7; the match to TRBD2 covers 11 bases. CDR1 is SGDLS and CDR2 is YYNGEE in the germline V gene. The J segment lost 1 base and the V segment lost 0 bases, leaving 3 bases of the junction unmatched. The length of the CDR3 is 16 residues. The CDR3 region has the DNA TGTGCCAGCAGCGTAGGAGGACTAGCGGGTTCCTACGAGCAGTACTTC. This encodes CASSVGGLAGSYEQYF.

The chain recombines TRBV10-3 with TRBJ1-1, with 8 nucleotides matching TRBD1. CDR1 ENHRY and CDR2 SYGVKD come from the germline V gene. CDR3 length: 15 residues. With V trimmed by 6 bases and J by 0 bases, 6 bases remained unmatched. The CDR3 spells CAIRQGALLNTEAFF. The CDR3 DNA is TGTGCCATCAGGCAGGGGGCTCTACTGAACACTGAAGCTTTCTTT.

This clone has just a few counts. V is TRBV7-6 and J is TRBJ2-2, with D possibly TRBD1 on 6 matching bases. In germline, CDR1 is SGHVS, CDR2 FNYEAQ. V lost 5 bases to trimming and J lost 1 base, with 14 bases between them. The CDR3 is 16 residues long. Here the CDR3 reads CASSTTSDRNTGELFF. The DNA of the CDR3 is TGTGCCAGCAGCACAACCTCGGACAGGAACACCGGGGAGCTGTTTTTT.

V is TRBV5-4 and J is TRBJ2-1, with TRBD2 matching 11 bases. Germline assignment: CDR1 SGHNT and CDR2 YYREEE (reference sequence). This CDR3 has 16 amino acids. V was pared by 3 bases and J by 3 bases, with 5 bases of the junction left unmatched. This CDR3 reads CASSSMTSGDYNEQFF. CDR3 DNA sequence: TGTGCCAGCAGCTCGATGACTAGCGGGGACTACAATGAGCAGTTCTTC.

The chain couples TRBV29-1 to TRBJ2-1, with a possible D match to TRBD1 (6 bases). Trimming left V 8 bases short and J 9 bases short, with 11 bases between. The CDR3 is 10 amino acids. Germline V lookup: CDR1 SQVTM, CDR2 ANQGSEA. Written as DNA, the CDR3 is TGCAGCTACAGGGCCGGTGAGCAGTTCTTC. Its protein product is CSYRAGEQFF.

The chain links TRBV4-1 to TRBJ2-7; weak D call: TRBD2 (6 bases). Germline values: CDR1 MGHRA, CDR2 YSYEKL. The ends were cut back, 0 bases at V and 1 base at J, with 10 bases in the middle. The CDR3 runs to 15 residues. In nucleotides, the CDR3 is TGCGCCAGCAGCCAAGATGGGGGGACTTCCTACGAGCAGTACTTC. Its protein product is CASSQDGGTSYEQYF.

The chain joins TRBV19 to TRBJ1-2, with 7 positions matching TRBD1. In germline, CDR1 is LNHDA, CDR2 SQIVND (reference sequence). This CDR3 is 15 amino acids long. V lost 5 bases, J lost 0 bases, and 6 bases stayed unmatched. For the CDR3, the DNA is TGTGCCAGTAGTGTACAGGGGAGGACTAACTATGGCTACACCTTC. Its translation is CASSVQGRTNYGYTF.

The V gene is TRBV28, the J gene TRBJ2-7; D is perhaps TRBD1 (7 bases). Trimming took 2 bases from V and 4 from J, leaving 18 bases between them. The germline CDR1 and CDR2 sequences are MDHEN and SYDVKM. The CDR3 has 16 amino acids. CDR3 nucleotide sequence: TGTGCCAGCAGTTTACTCGGGTCAGGGGGGACTTACGAGCAGTACTTC. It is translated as CASSLLGSGGTYEQYF.

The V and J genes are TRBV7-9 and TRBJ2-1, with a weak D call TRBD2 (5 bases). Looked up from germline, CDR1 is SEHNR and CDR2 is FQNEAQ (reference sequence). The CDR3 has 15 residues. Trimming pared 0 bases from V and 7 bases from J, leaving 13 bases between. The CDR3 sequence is CASSLAPHGSNEQFF. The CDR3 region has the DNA TGTGCCAGCAGCTTAGCCCCCCATGGGAGTAATGAGCAGTTCTTC.

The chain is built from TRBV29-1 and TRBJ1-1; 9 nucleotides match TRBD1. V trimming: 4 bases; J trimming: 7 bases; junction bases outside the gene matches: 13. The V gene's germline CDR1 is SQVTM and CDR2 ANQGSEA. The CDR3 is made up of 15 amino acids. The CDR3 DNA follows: TGCAGCGTTGGGGACAGGGTTTTTGGAACCGGTGAAGCTTTCTTT. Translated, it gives CSVGDRVFGTGEAFF.

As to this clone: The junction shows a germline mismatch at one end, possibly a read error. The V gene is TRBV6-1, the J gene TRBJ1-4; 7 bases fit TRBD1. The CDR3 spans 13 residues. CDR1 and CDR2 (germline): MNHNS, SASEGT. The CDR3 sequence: CASSETRGQRMLF. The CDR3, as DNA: TGTGCCAGCAGTGAAACCAGGGGACAGAGGATGCTTTTT.

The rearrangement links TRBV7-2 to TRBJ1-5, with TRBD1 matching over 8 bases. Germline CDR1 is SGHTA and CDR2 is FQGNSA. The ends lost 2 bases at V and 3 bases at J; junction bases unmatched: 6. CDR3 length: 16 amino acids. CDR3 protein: CASSLNRDRLNQPQHF. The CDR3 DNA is TGTGCCAGCAGCTTAAACCGGGACAGGCTCAATCAGCCCCAGCATTTT.